Listed here is a single T cell receptor beta chain. This clone was picked up a small number of times. Its antigen is currently not known. The record has no base qualities; no much larger clone is one base away. Reading the label with the study, this specimen's treatment or condition is: high-dose cyclophosphamide on days +3 and +4 as single-agent GVHD prophylaxis. Busulfan and fludarabine conditioning, a related or unrelated marrow graft, and cyclophosphamide on days +3 and +4 were given to PTCy patients. PTCy-treated patients came from a prospective multi-institutional clinical trial. Peripheral blood and bone marrow mononuclear cells were isolated by Ficoll-Hypaque density centrifugation and cryopreserved. The record originates from a study of T cells after posttransplantation cyclophosphamide (dated by TCRdb to between 2015 and 2016). Background on the whole study: The study tracked T cell repertoire reconstitution by TRB sequencing after myeloablative bone marrow transplantation using posttransplantation cyclophosphamide as GVHD prophylaxis. Samples from under 40 PTCy-treated patients, along with samples from some 17 of their related bone marrow donors, underwent antigen receptor sequencing. Blood from every one of the approximately 37 PTCy patients who had 1-year posttransplant specimens underwent TRB sequencing. TRB sequencing was also done on up to roughly 3 additional blood samples from 2 to 5.2 years after transplant in 3 patients, and on pretransplant blood from 4 patients. TRA and TRB clonality were tightly correlated in about 10 samples, so subsequent TCR analyses focused on TRB only. Public TRB sequences were queried against a database of over 3,000 sequences associated with responses to pathogens, tumor antigens, self-antigens and alloantigens.

Study-level results and caveats: Across fewer than 50 patients, recipient CMV seropositivity and CMV reactivation were highly associated with TRB clonality; PTCy diversity was similar to CNI/methotrexate controls. The TRB repertoires of T cells infiltrating skin or the GI tract showed only limited overlap with the TRB repertoires found in blood. Donor-recipient similarity was low at 1-2 months but rose over the first year, and later blood repertoires were often dominated by donor CD8+ memory clones.

TRB sequencing was run on genomic DNA with either the immunoSEQ assay at survey resolution or the hsTCRB kit. Per the source publication's procedure: The immunoSEQ software was used for initial read processing, and the LymphoSeq R package was used for repertoire analyses. Clonality was computed as 1 minus normalized Shannon entropy; Gini coefficient was also calculated for each TRB dataset. To infer phenotypes in unsorted samples, TRB sequences from sorted subsets of the recipient or donor were mapped onto unsorted samples from the same recipient. TCRdb took this table from immuneACCESS and kept in-frame rearrangements with V and J called. Such tables lack part of the clones; where checked against another copy, unresolved V genes explain under half of the gap, and the rest is unexplained. The DNA gave D and trimming, while V, J and clone size come from that table. Across this sample there are approximately 11,000 clones, with around nine tenths seen only once. The ten largest clones take up approximately 3.9% of the sample.

Counted from cysteine to phenylalanine, this CDR3 has 12 amino acids. Only the CDR3 portion is preserved as DNA: 36 bases, with reading frame beginning at the first base. The CDR1 and CDR2 encoded by the germline V gene are MNHEY and SVGAGI. V and J are truncated by 6 bases and 2 bases respectively, leaving an intervening sequence of 7 bases. In this chain, TRBV6-5 is recombined with TRBJ1-2, with no confident D gene call. This sequence originates from a female patient under 45 who received an allogeneic stem cell transplant from an unrelated donor, was CMV-positive, and had no GVHD. Following a transplant, some T lymphocytes may have been derived from the graft donor. This specimen was PBMCs, taken after allogeneic stem cell transplant with posttransplant cyclophosphamide. Here is the DNA: TGTGCCAGCAGACCCCTAAACTATGGCTACACCTTC. Its protein is CASRPLNYGYTF.